Listed below are T cell receptor beta chains from one sample, sequenced in a study of T cells after yellow fever vaccination. MiXCR, run by TCRdb on the 5' RACE reads, gives a single entry per CDR3 protein. The sample has about 630,000 distinct CDR3 sequences, around 12% seen once. Sequences were derived from PBMCs, sampled on the day of the yellow fever booster vaccination. The receptors derive from a man aged 30 to 39 who received the YFV17D yellow fever vaccine. Each CDR3 is given with its conserved first and last residue. The D gene is left open where the match is weak. Where a row states a size, it is once, few, many or the class of an expanded clone; other rows omit it.

V gene	D gene	J gene	clone size	CDR3 protein	CDR3 DNA
TRBV7-9	TRBD1	TRBJ2-7	many	CASSSFTGDRGYEQYF	TGTGCCAGCAGCTCCTTTACTGGTGACAGGGGCTACGAGCAGTACTTC
TRBV4-3	NA	TRBJ2-7	few	CASSQEADVGYEQYF	TGCGCCAGCAGCCAAGAAGCGGACGTGGGGTACGAGCAGTACTTC
TRBV20-1	NA	TRBJ2-2	NA	CSATGSNTGELFF	TGCAGTGCTACTGGCTCGAACACCGGGGAGCTGTTTTTT
TRBV19	NA	TRBJ2-1	NA	CARGKTISYNEQFF	TGTGCCAGGGGAAAAACCATCTCCTACAATGAGCAGTTCTTC
TRBV29-1	NA	TRBJ2-5	few	CSVLGPGETQYF	TGCAGCGTTCTCGGTCCGGGAGAGACCCAGTACTTC
TRBV19	TRBD1	TRBJ1-5	NA	CASSVTGASNQPQHF	TGTGCCAGTAGTGTTACAGGGGCTAGCAATCAGCCCCAGCATTTT
TRBV12-3/TRBV12-4	NA	TRBJ2-5	many	CASSLSEKTQYF	TGTGCCAGCAGTTTGTCTGAAAAGACCCAGTACTTC
TRBV12-3/TRBV12-4	NA	TRBJ2-2	NA	CASTPGLVPSGELFF	TGTGCCAGCACTCCGGGTCTCGTACCAAGTGGGGAGCTGTTTTTT
TRBV20-1	NA	TRBJ2-2	once	CSAVRRRANTGELFF	TGCAGTGCCGTGAGGAGACGCGCGAACACCGGGGAGCTGTTTTTT
TRBV6-2/TRBV6-3	TRBD1	TRBJ1-1	few	CASSWGQGIMNTEAFF	TGTGCCAGCAGTTGGGGACAGGGGATAATGAACACTGAAGCTTTCTTT
TRBV6-2/TRBV6-3	TRBD1	TRBJ2-7	NA	CASRSYRGPSPYEQYF	TGTGCCAGCAGATCCTACAGGGGACCCTCCCCCTACGAGCAGTACTTC
TRBV20-1	TRBD2	TRBJ2-5	NA	CSGTSSPSFGSF	TGCAGCGGGACTAGCAGCCCCTCCTTTGGTTCCTTC
TRBV24-1	TRBD1	TRBJ2-5	few	CATSDFLRGSVQETQYF	TGTGCCACCAGTGATTTTCTCAGGGGGTCGGTACAAGAGACCCAGTACTTC
TRBV7-2	NA	TRBJ2-1	NA	CASSPPPLSYNEQFF	TGTGCCAGCAGCCCCCCGCCCCTCTCCTACAATGAGCAGTTCTTC
TRBV18	NA	TRBJ2-5	few	CASSPPEYQETQYF	TGTGCCAGCTCACCACCGGAGTACCAAGAGACCCAGTACTTC
TRBV6-5	NA	TRBJ2-7	NA	CASSYVRSGEQYF	TGTGCCAGCAGTTACGTCCGTTCAGGGGAGCAGTACTTC
TRBV28	NA	TRBJ2-1	NA	CASSSRTDNEQFF	TGTGCCAGCAGTTCCCGGACGGACAATGAGCAGTTCTTC
TRBV20-1	NA	TRBJ2-7	few	CSARVGGPPYEQYF	TGCAGTGCTAGAGTGGGGGGACCTCCCTACGAGCAGTACTTC
TRBV7-2	NA	TRBJ2-7	NA	CASSSPPRDEQYF	TGTGCCAGCAGCTCCCCCCCCAGGGACGAGCAGTACTTC
TRBV28	NA	TRBJ1-5	few	CASNFGHQPQHF	TGTGCCAGCAATTTCGGGCATCAGCCCCAGCATTTT
TRBV10-2	NA	TRBJ2-1	NA	CASSEVASYNEQFF	TGCGCCAGCAGTGAGGTAGCGTCCTACAATGAGCAGTTCTTC
TRBV28	NA	TRBJ2-7	NA	CASSIGGSSSYEQYF	TGTGCCAGCTCGATAGGTGGTAGCAGCTCCTACGAGCAGTACTTC
TRBV9	TRBD2	TRBJ2-1	NA	CASSAPPGRVNYNEQFF	TGTGCCAGCAGCGCCCCCCCCGGGAGGGTAAACTACAATGAGCAGTTCTTC
TRBV28	TRBD1	TRBJ2-1	many	CASRGQSSYNEQFF	TGTGCCAGCAGGGGACAGAGCTCCTACAATGAGCAGTTCTTC
TRBV5-1	NA	TRBJ1-1	few	CASSSGPTEAFF	TGCGCCAGCAGCTCGGGGCCAACTGAAGCTTTCTTT
TRBV20-1	NA	TRBJ1-1	few	CSAARGGGTEAFF	TGCAGTGCTGCCCGGGGAGGAGGGACTGAAGCTTTCTTT
TRBV20-1	TRBD2	TRBJ2-1	many	CSAKKRGVWDSGRGSYNEQFF	TGCAGTGCCAAAAAACGGGGGGTGTGGGATAGCGGGAGAGGGTCCTACAATGAGCAGTTCTTC
TRBV29-1	NA	TRBJ1-1	few	CSVKTVNTEAFF	TGCAGCGTCAAGACGGTGAACACTGAAGCTTTCTTT
TRBV3-1	NA	TRBJ2-7	NA	CASSQRARSYEQYF	TGTGCCAGCAGCCAAAGAGCTAGATCCTACGAGCAGTACTTC
TRBV9	NA	TRBJ2-7	NA	CASSSGLPYDAQYF	TGTGCCAGCAGCTCGGGACTCCCCTACGATGCGCAGTACTTC
TRBV7-6	TRBD1	TRBJ2-1	NA	CASSRQTGGSYNEQFF	TGTGCCAGCAGCCGACAGACAGGGGGATCCTACAATGAGCAGTTCTTC
TRBV3-1	NA	TRBJ2-7	many	CASSQDRPYEQYF	TGTGCCAGCAGCCAAGATCGACCCTACGAGCAGTACTTC
TRBV30	NA	TRBJ1-2	few	CTGGGSTGYGYTF	TGTACTGGGGGGGGTTCGACCGGTTATGGCTACACCTTC
TRBV18	NA	TRBJ1-1	NA	CASSPLPAGGTEAFF	TGTGCCAGCTCACCACTACCAGCGGGGGGGACTGAAGCTTTCTTT
TRBV6-5	NA	TRBJ2-7	NA	CASPGPPEQYF	TGTGCCAGCCCCGGCCCCCCCGAGCAGTACTTC
TRBV2	TRBD2	TRBJ2-4	few	CASRLRTSGKNIQYF	TGTGCCAGCAGGCTTCGGACTAGCGGTAAAAACATTCAGTACTTC
TRBV20-1	NA	TRBJ2-6	NA	CSARGASGANVLTF	TGCAGTGCTAGAGGAGCTTCCGGGGCCAACGTCCTGACTTTC
TRBV20-1	NA	TRBJ2-1	NA	CSASHVNEQFF	TGCAGTGCTAGCCACGTCAATGAGCAGTTCTTC
TRBV19	NA	TRBJ2-1	NA	CASRERRSSYNEQFF	TGTGCCAGCCGGGAGCGCCGGAGCTCCTACAATGAGCAGTTCTTC
TRBV20-1	NA	TRBJ2-7	many	CSARDKGTEGPYEQYF	TGCAGTGCTAGAGATAAGGGGACGGAAGGTCCCTACGAGCAGTACTTC
TRBV15	NA	TRBJ1-2	few	CATSRARADYGYTF	TGTGCCACCAGCAGAGCTAGGGCGGATTATGGCTACACCTTC
TRBV28	NA	TRBJ2-3	few	CASSWRSGIVVDTQYF	TGTGCCAGCAGTTGGCGGAGCGGAATAGTGGTGGATACGCAGTATTTT
TRBV4-3	NA	TRBJ2-1	many	CASSPWGGLSYNEQFF	TGCGCCAGCAGCCCTTGGGGGGGCCTCAGTTACAATGAGCAGTTCTTC
TRBV29-1	NA	TRBJ2-7	few	CSVVGSGFGYEQYF	TGCAGCGTTGTCGGCAGCGGATTCGGGTACGAGCAGTACTTC
TRBV7-2	NA	TRBJ1-5	NA	CASSLKWGENQPQHF	TGTGCCAGCAGCTTAAAGTGGGGGGAGAATCAGCCCCAGCATTTT
TRBV5-4	NA	TRBJ2-6	few	CASSPLGVSGANVLTF	TGTGCCAGCAGCCCGCTGGGCGTCTCTGGGGCCAACGTCCTGACTTTC
TRBV6-2/TRBV6-3	TRBD1	TRBJ1-4	NA	CASSTQQGAPRKLFF	TGTGCCAGCAGTACACAACAGGGGGCGCCGCGAAAACTGTTTTTT
TRBV12-3/TRBV12-4	TRBD2	TRBJ2-1	many	CASSLTSGRAGEQFF	TGTGCCAGCAGCCTGACTAGCGGGAGGGCCGGAGAGCAGTTCTTC
TRBV20-1	NA	TRBJ2-5	few	CSATLEGWTQYF	TGCAGTGCTACCCTCGAGGGATGGACCCAGTACTTC
TRBV2	NA	TRBJ1-2	few	CASSDSSIWYGYTF	TGTGCCAGCAGTGACAGTTCCATATGGTATGGCTACACCTTC
TRBV20-1	TRBD2	TRBJ2-7	NA	CSALKAGGGYEQYF	TGCAGTGCTCTTAAAGCGGGAGGCGGCTACGAGCAGTACTTC
TRBV4-3	NA	TRBJ2-2	few	CASSQASRVAGELFF	TGCGCCAGCAGCCAAGCTTCCAGGGTCGCCGGGGAGCTGTTTTTT
TRBV21-1	NA	TRBJ2-7	few	CASSIWDVSYEQYF	TGTGCCAGTTCCATCTGGGACGTATCCTACGAGCAGTACTTC
TRBV6-5	NA	TRBJ2-4	NA	CASSYSGSKNIQYF	TGTGCCAGCAGTTACTCGGGCAGCAAAAACATTCAGTACTTC
TRBV12-3/TRBV12-4	NA	TRBJ1-1	NA	CASRGRDLNTEAFF	TGTGCCAGCAGGGGACGAGACCTTAACACTGAAGCTTTCTTT